The sequence of this TCR beta chain was determined in a study of blood T cell repertoires in COVID-19. Study at large: Italy, Spain and the United States were the sources of the convalescent and acute COVID-19 samples. From T cells, B-cell-depleted T cells, or PBMCs came the material, which was cDNA or gDNA.

The CDR3 consists of 14 residues. Looked up from germline, CDR1 is SEHNR and CDR2 is FQNEAQ (reference sequence). V gave up 1 base and J gave up 8 bases, with 14 bases separating them. Per the authors' pipeline: Amplification with reference gene primers provided the estimates of nucleated cell counts. Produced via immunoSEQ multiplex PCR; TCRdb's table is partial and in-frame only. V, J and clone size derive from that table, while D and trimming were established from the DNA sequence. Of about 81,000 clones listed, roughly four fifths are singletons. The TCR originated in a human donor in a cohort sampled during active COVID-19. The genes are TRBV7-9 and TRBJ1-2; a weak D match, TRBD1 (5 bases). Sequenced input: peripheral blood. CDR3 sequence reads: CASSLVGGVGGYTF. In DNA form, the CDR3 reads TGTGCCAGCAGCTTAGTGGGGGGTGTCGGCGGCTACACCTTC. The whole variable domain, filled in from reference TRBV7-9 and TRBJ1-2, reads DTGVSQNPRHKITKRGQNVTFRCDPISEHNRLYWYRQTLGQGPEFLTYFQNEAQLEKSRLLSDRFSAERPKGSFSTLEIQRTEQGDSAMYLCASSLVGGVGGYTFGSGTRLTVV.